The 21 T cell receptor beta chains given below trace back to one sample, sequenced in a study of CD8 T cells in Susac syndrome. A quantity of about 0.5 to 1 ug RNA underwent reverse transcription using random hexamers. Each CDR3 protein gets one entry after TCRdb re-called the immunoSEQ multiplex PCR reads with MiXCR. The repertoire consists of about 200,000 distinct CDR3 sequences, with about 93% occurring once and the leading ten covering 0.1% to 0.15%. Material for sequencing was CD8+ T cells from PBMCs. Receptors were obtained from a human donor with multiple sclerosis.

This chain connects TRBV27 to TRBJ2-2, with D hard to call. The V gene's germline CDR1 is MNHEY and CDR2 SMNVEV (reference sequence). This CDR3 comprises 14 residues. The V gene lost 6 bases and the J gene lost 6 bases, with 14 bases spanning the gap. CDR3 protein: CASRSPRTAGELFF. The CDR3 nucleotides are TGTGCCAGCAGATCTCCGAGGACGGCCGGGGAGCTGTTTTTT.

The chain links TRBV4-3 to TRBJ2-3; D may match TRBD1 or TRBD2 (5 bases each). CDR3 size: 15 residues. Trimming removed 3 bases at V and 0 bases at J, with 10 bases between. CDR1 and CDR2 (germline): LGHNA, YSLEER. CDR3: CASSQDWGSTDTQYF. The CDR3, as DNA: TGCGCCAGCAGCCAGGATTGGGGGAGCACAGATACGCAGTATTTT.

The chain couples TRBV7-9 to TRBJ2-3, with 7 bases identical to TRBD2. With 1 base clipped from V and 1 base from J, the junction kept 2 bases outside the gene matches. This CDR3 has 15 residues. Germline values: CDR1 SEHNR, CDR2 FQNEAQ (reference sequence). The CDR3 loop reads CASSLESGGTDTQYF. The CDR3 bases are TGTGCCAGCAGCTTAGAAAGCGGGGGCACAGATACGCAGTATTTT.

The J gene is TRBJ2-4, the V gene TRBV10-2; 10 bases fit TRBD2. Germline values: CDR1 WSHSY, CDR2 SAAADI. V lost 2 bases, J lost 1 base, and 8 bases stayed unmatched. The CDR3 covers 18 residues. The CDR3 DNA is TGCGCCAGCAGTGAGGCTAGCGGGGGTGGGTTGGCCAAAAACATTCAGTACTTC. Translating gives CASSEASGGGLAKNIQYF.

V is TRBV12-3 or TRBV12-4 and J is TRBJ1-2, with a possible D match to TRBD1 (5 bases). Trimming left V 1 base short and J 2 bases short, with 11 bases between. This CDR3 region has 15 residues. The CDR3 loop is CASSLGWDLNYGYTF. The CDR3 DNA follows: TGTGCCAGCAGTTTAGGATGGGACTTGAACTATGGCTACACCTTC.

V gene TRBV3-1 combines with J gene TRBJ2-1, with D unresolved. There are 16 residues in the CDR3. Germline-derived CDR1 and CDR2 are LGHDT and YNNKEL (reference sequence). V was pared by 0 bases and J by 4 bases, with 13 bases between. The CDR3 loop is CASSQDHNRLYNEQFF. DNA for the CDR3: TGTGCCAGCAGCCAAGATCATAATCGCCTGTACAATGAGCAGTTCTTC.

The chain couples TRBV6-2 or TRBV6-3 to TRBJ1-2; tentatively, D is TRBD1 (6 bases). V lost 0 bases and J 6 bases, leaving 17 bases between the germline ends. The CDR3 is made up of 16 amino acids. Germline V gene sequence: CDR1 MNHEY, CDR2 SVGEGT. The chain's CDR3 is CASSYSTGGFGDGYTF. The CDR3 nucleotides read TGTGCCAGCAGTTACTCGACAGGCGGCTTTGGAGATGGCTACACCTTC.

The CDR3 loop is CASSFAGEKNIQYF. CDR3 nucleotides: TGTGCCAGCAGTTTTGCCGGAGAAAAAAACATTCAGTACTTC. The chain is built from TRBV28 and TRBJ2-4; D is unclear. Deletions cut 3 bases from V and 4 bases from J, with 10 bases between. The CDR3 has 14 amino acids. Germline values: CDR1 MDHEN, CDR2 SYDVKM.

The chain is built from TRBV7-9 and TRBJ2-2, with 12 bases lining up with TRBD2. Trimming took 3 bases from V and 7 from J; bases not matched to a gene: 6. The CDR3 spans 16 residues. The germline CDR1 and CDR2 sequences are SEHNR and FQNEAQ (reference sequence). CDR3 region: CASSFGLAGSVGELFF. The DNA for the CDR3 is TGTGCCAGCAGCTTCGGACTAGCGGGGTCGGTCGGGGAGCTGTTTTTT.

V usage is TRBV7-9 and J usage is TRBJ2-3; 8 positions agree with TRBD1. The junction had 8 bases not matched to a gene; V was cut back by 6 bases and J by 0 bases. This CDR3 is 16 amino acids long. CDR1 is SEHNR and CDR2 is FQNEAQ in the germline V gene (reference sequence). As DNA, the CDR3 is TGTGCCAGCAGTCCACCCCAGGGGGCTAGCACAGATACGCAGTATTTT. It specifies CASSPPQGASTDTQYF.

The chain combines TRBV29-1 with TRBJ2-1; D remains ambiguous. Trimming shortened V by 1 base and J by 2 bases, and 3 bases separated the two germline ends. Looked up from germline, CDR1 is SQVTM and CDR2 is ANQGSEA. The CDR3 covers 12 residues. DNA of the CDR3: TGCAGCGTTGAAGCTACCTACAATGAGCAGTTCTTC. Translation gives CSVEATYNEQFF.

This chain connects TRBV19 to TRBJ2-5, with D unclear. The CDR3 sequence is 14 residues long. Germline CDR1 reads LNHDA; CDR2 reads SQIVND (reference sequence). V gave up 4 bases and J gave up 4 bases, with 13 bases separating them. For the CDR3, the DNA is TGTGCCAGTAGTACTGACCAGAATGGAGAGACCCAGTACTTC. Amino acids: CASSTDQNGETQYF.

J is TRBJ2-7 and V is TRBV11-2; 10 nucleotides agree with TRBD2. The CDR3 length is 17 residues. Trimming at V came to 1 base and at J to 5 bases, leaving 11 bases not matched to a gene. Germline V CDR1 and CDR2: SGHAT, FQNNGV. Written as DNA, the CDR3 is TGTGCCAGCAGCTTAGGAGGGCTTGTAGCGGGAGGTCACGAGCAGTACTTC. Residues: CASSLGGLVAGGHEQYF.

The CDR3 sequence: CASRLAGGTQETQYF. DNA for the CDR3: TGTGCCAGCAGACTAGCGGGAGGAACCCAAGAGACCCAGTACTTC. J is TRBJ2-5 and V is TRBV13; 12 bases agree with TRBD2. The junction had 3 bases not matched to a gene; V was cut back by 6 bases and J by 1 base. This CDR3 has 15 amino acids. Germline lookup yields CDR1 PRHDT and CDR2 FYEKMQ (reference sequence).

This clonotype was counted only a few times. The gene calls are TRBV12-3 or TRBV12-4 and TRBJ1-1, with D tentatively TRBD1 (6 bases). This CDR3 is built from 13 residues. The V gene lost 5 bases and the J gene lost 0 bases, with 7 bases spanning the gap. CDR3 in DNA: TGTGCCAGCAGTAGGACAGTGAACACTGAAGCTTTCTTT. Its translation is CASSRTVNTEAFF.

This chain's CDR3 is CASSLAFSGQVQEPQHF. CDR3 sequence (DNA): TGTGCCAGCAGCTTAGCGTTTTCCGGACAGGTTCAGGAGCCCCAGCATTTT. J is TRBJ1-5 and V is TRBV7-9; 7 nucleotides align to TRBD1. J lost 8 bases, V lost 0 bases, and 13 bases had no gene match. This CDR3 is 17 amino acids long. Germline CDR1 and CDR2: SEHNR and FQNEAQ (reference sequence).

This chain connects TRBV27 to TRBJ1-1, with no clear D. This CDR3 is 11 amino acids long. Germline CDR1 is MNHEY and CDR2 is SMNVEV (reference sequence). Trimming pared 8 bases from V and 6 bases from J, leaving 10 bases between. The CDR3 sequence is CASGNIPEAFF. CDR3 coding DNA: TGTGCCAGCGGTAACATCCCTGAAGCTTTCTTT.

The V gene is TRBV4-2, the J gene TRBJ2-1; 13 nucleotides line up with TRBD2. Trimming cost V 6 bases and J 9 bases; bases outside gene matches: 8. Germline V gene sequence: CDR1 LGHNA, CDR2 YNFKEQ. CDR3 length: 15 amino acids. The CDR3 loop reads CASSGLAGEGGEQFF. As DNA, the CDR3 is TGTGCCAGCAGTGGACTAGCGGGAGAAGGGGGTGAGCAGTTCTTC.

This clonotype was counted between two and nine times. The chain combines TRBV23-1 with TRBJ2-3, with D perhaps assigned TRBD1 or TRBD2 (6 bases each). TRBV23-1 qualifies as an ORF whose function is uncertain. Trimming stripped 0 bases from V and 6 bases from J, with 25 bases between. This CDR3 spans 19 amino acids. The CDR3 loop reads CASSQSKGGPGPRLDTQYF. For the CDR3, the DNA is TGCGCCAGCAGTCAATCGAAGGGGGGTCCGGGACCCAGGTTGGATACGCAGTATTTT.

This clonotype was picked up one time. The chain is built from TRBV12-5 and TRBJ2-1; 11 bases line up with TRBD2. Germline CDR1 reads LGHNT; CDR2 reads FRNRAP. The CDR3 consists of 15 residues. The V and J ends lost 6 bases and 2 bases, in that order; junction bases with no gene match: 3. The CDR3 loop reads CASGLAGGTYNEQFF. The CDR3 coding sequence is TGTGCTAGTGGATTAGCGGGAGGGACCTACAATGAGCAGTTCTTC.

The rearrangement joins TRBV9 to TRBJ2-7, with D perhaps matching TRBD2 (6 bases). Looked up from germline, CDR1 is SGDLS and CDR2 is YYNGEE. The CDR3 length is 14 residues. V lost 3 bases to trimming and J lost 2 bases, with 12 bases between them. CDR3 sequence (DNA): TGTGCCAGCAGCGCCCAGACGGGAGCCTACGAGCAGTACTTC. This sequence encodes CASSAQTGAYEQYF. Full variable domain (rest looked up from reference TRBV9 and TRBJ2-7): DSGVTQTPKHLITATGQRVTLRCSPRSGDLSVYWYQQSLDQGLQFLIQYYNGEERAKGNILERFSAQQFPDLHSELNLSSLELGDSALYFCASSAQTGAYEQYFGPGTRLTVT.